A selection of T cell receptor beta chains follows, all from one sample in a study of OX40 agonist ivuxolimab in advanced cancers. Sequencing was performed with immunoSEQ multiplex PCR; in TCRdb, only in-frame clones are kept and a portion is missing. The sample includes more than 95,000 clones, about 87% of them seen just once. The sample here was CD4+ or CD8+ T cells sorted from blood, taken in a trial of the OX40 agonist ivuxolimab. The source is an adult with an advanced solid tumor such as melanoma, head and neck, liver or kidney cancer. CDR3s include the opening cysteine and the closing phenylalanine or tryptophan. The D gene is left open where the match is weak. For some rows the clone size is stated as once, few or many, or as a class when expanded; others skip it.

J gene | V gene | clone size | D gene | CDR3 DNA | CDR3 protein
TRBJ2-3 | TRBV28 | NA | TRBD2 | TGTGCCAGCAGTTCCTCCCGCGGGGGGGGAAGAGATACGCAGTATTTT | CASSSSRGGGRDTQYF
TRBJ2-1 | TRBV9 | NA | TRBD2 | TGTGCCAGCAGCGTCTTAATAGCGGGAGGGAATGAGCAGTTCTTC | CASSVLIAGGNEQFF
TRBJ2-3 | TRBV6-5 | NA | TRBD1 | TGTGCCAGCAGTTACTCCGGACAGGGTGGGCCAGATACGCAGTATTTT | CASSYSGQGGPDTQYF
TRBJ2-2 | TRBV7-2 | once | NA | TGTGCCAGCAGCTCGCGTAACTCAGGTGTCAACACCGGGGAGCTGTTTTTT | CASSSRNSGVNTGELFF
TRBJ2-5 | TRBV5-4 | NA | TRBD2 | TGTGCCAGCAGCTTGGGACTAGCGAAAGAGACCCAGTACTTC | CASSLGLAKETQYF
TRBJ2-3 | TRBV11-2 | NA | TRBD1 | TGTGCCAGCAGCTTAGGGACAGGGGCCACCACAGATACGCAGTATTTT | CASSLGTGATTDTQYF
TRBJ2-7 | TRBV11-3 | NA | TRBD2 | TGTGCCAGCAGCCGTCTAGCGGGGGCCTCCGAGCAGTACTTC | CASSRLAGASEQYF
TRBJ2-1 | TRBV11-3 | NA | NA | TGTGCCAGCAGCTTAGCCGAGACCCCTGACAATGAGCAGTTCTTC | CASSLAETPDNEQFF
TRBJ2-7 | TRBV2 | NA | TRBD1 | TGTGCCAGCAGTGCGAACAGGGGCACCTACGAGCAGTACTTC | CASSANRGTYEQYF
TRBJ1-1 | TRBV28 | NA | NA | TGTGCCAGCAGTTTGGCAGGGGTTATGAACACTGAAGCTTTCTTT | CASSLAGVMNTEAFF
TRBJ1-4 | TRBV28 | once | NA | TGTGCCAGCAGTTTGACTAATGAAAAACTGTTTTTT | CASSLTNEKLFF
TRBJ1-5 | TRBV28 | NA | NA | TGTGCCACCGTGACGGGAAACAATCAGCCCCAGCATTTT | CATVTGNNQPQHF
TRBJ2-3 | TRBV7-2 | NA | NA | TGTGCCAGCAGCTCCGGGGGGCCCGGCACAGATACGCAGTATTTT | CASSSGGPGTDTQYF
TRBJ1-1 | TRBV6-1 | NA | NA | TGTGCCAGCAGCGAGGGGGGGGTAAACACTGAAGCTTTCTTT | CASSEGGVNTEAFF
TRBJ2-7 | TRBV6-5 | NA | TRBD1 | TGTGCCAGCAGTAAACCGGGACAGGGGGTTGGCGAGCAGTACTTC | CASSKPGQGVGEQYF
TRBJ1-3 | TRBV7-2 | NA | NA | TGTGCCAGCAGCTTAGCGGGGACGCAACGTTCTGGAAACACCATATATTTT | CASSLAGTQRSGNTIYF
TRBJ2-3 | TRBV29-1 | once | NA | TGCAGCGTGGGAGTGAATACGCAGTATTTT | CSVGVNTQYF
TRBJ2-1 | TRBV27 | NA | NA | TGTGCCAGCAGCCGACTCCGGGGAGATGAGCAGTTCTTC | CASSRLRGDEQFF
TRBJ2-5 | TRBV7-9 | NA | TRBD1 | TGTGCCAGCAGCCACTGGACAGGGGACGAGACCCAGTACTTC | CASSHWTGDETQYF
TRBJ1-5 | TRBV18 | NA | TRBD1 | TGTGCCAGCTCACGATCCCGGGACAGCGATCAGCCCCAGCATTTT | CASSRSRDSDQPQHF
TRBJ1-1 | TRBV14 | NA | NA | TGTGCCAGCAGCCCTGGGGGTTTTCCTCCTGAAGCTTTCTTT | CASSPGGFPPEAFF
TRBJ2-5 | TRBV10-1 | NA | TRBD2 | TGCGCCAGCAGTGAGTCGAGCGGGGGCGGAGAGACCCAGTACTTC | CASSESSGGGETQYF
TRBJ1-5 | TRBV4-1 | few | NA | TGCGCCAGCAGCCCGCAGAATGGTCAGCCCCAGCATTTT | CASSPQNGQPQHF
TRBJ1-1 | TRBV29-1 | NA | NA | TGCAGCGCCCGACGGGAAATGAACACTGAAGCTTTCTTT | CSARREMNTEAFF
TRBJ1-2 | TRBV28 | NA | TRBD1 | TGTGCCAGCAGTGCGACAGGGGAGGTCTATGGCTACACCTTC | CASSATGEVYGYTF
TRBJ1-4 | TRBV5-4 | NA | NA | TGTGCCAGCAGCGGACTGGGGGCAACTAATGAAAAACTGTTTTTT | CASSGLGATNEKLFF
TRBJ2-5 | TRBV30 | NA | TRBD1 | TGTGCCTGGAGCAACAGGGGAGAGACCCAGTACTTC | CAWSNRGETQYF
TRBJ1-5 | TRBV6-6 | NA | NA | TGTGCCAGCGGGGCTAATCAGCCCCAGCATTTT | CASGANQPQHF
TRBJ2-7 | TRBV7-9 | NA | NA | TGTGCCAGCACCCAAACCAGCTCCTACGAGCAGTACTTC | CASTQTSSYEQYF
TRBJ1-1 | TRBV6-1 | NA | TRBD1 | TGTGCCAGCAGCGTGACAGGGAGGAACACTGAAGCTTTCTTT | CASSVTGRNTEAFF
TRBJ2-5 | TRBV7-2 | NA | NA | TGTGCCAGCAGCTTAAACGGGAACGCGGGAGAGACCCAGTACTTC | CASSLNGNAGETQYF
TRBJ2-1 | TRBV6-5 | NA | NA | TGTGCCAGCAGTTACTTATCGGGGGTCGATTACAATGAGCAGTTCTTC | CASSYLSGVDYNEQFF
TRBJ1-1 | TRBV28 | NA | NA | TGTGCCATCGATTCAGCTGGGGGAGGGCGTGAAGCTTTCTTT | CAIDSAGGGREAFF
TRBJ2-1 | TRBV7-8 | NA | TRBD1 | TGTGCCAGCAGCTCCCGGGACAGGGGAGACAATGAGCAGTTCTTC | CASSSRDRGDNEQFF
TRBJ2-4 | TRBV11-2 | NA | TRBD1 | TGTGCCAGCAGCTCCCCCGACAGGGGGCAAAACATTCAGTACTTC | CASSSPDRGQNIQYF
TRBJ1-2 | TRBV30 | NA | NA | TGTGCCGGAGGCATGGGGCGAAGCTATGGCTACACCTTC | CAGGMGRSYGYTF
TRBJ2-5 | TRBV6-5 | NA | NA | TGTGCCAGCAGTTCCCCAGAGACCCAGTACTTC | CASSSPETQYF
TRBJ2-3 | TRBV10-3 | once | NA | TGTGCCATCAGTCGGGGTCCAGATACGCAGTATTTT | CAISRGPDTQYF
TRBJ1-3 | TRBV11-2 | NA | TRBD1 | TGTGCCAGCAGTCGTTCAGGGGGCCATGGAAACACCATATATTTT | CASSRSGGHGNTIYF
TRBJ2-1 | TRBV7-2 | NA | TRBD2 | TGTGCCAGCAGCCTAGCGGTACAGAATTACAATGAGCAGTTCTTC | CASSLAVQNYNEQFF
TRBJ1-4 | TRBV2 | NA | NA | TGTGCCAGCAGAGACCGGGTTCTTAATGAAAAACTGTTTTTT | CASRDRVLNEKLFF
TRBJ1-5 | TRBV7-6 | NA | NA | TGTGCCAGCAGCCCCGGTCAGGGGCTTAGCAATCAGCCCCAGCATTTT | CASSPGQGLSNQPQHF
TRBJ2-3 | TRBV6-5 | NA | TRBD2 | TGTGCCAGCAGTTGGCGGAAGGAGCGGGGGACGGATACGCAGTATTTT | CASSWRKERGTDTQYF
TRBJ1-6 | TRBV11-2 | once | NA | TGTGCCAGCAGTCCAATTAGCTCCTATAATTCACCCCTCCACTTT | CASSPISSYNSPLHF
TRBJ1-5 | TRBV12-5 | NA | NA | TGTGCTAGTGGTTTGGTATCCAGGGAGGAGCCCCAGCATTTT | CASGLVSREEPQHF
TRBJ2-2 | TRBV28 | NA | NA | TGTGCCACGGACGGGATCACCGGGGAGCTGTTTTTT | CATDGITGELFF
TRBJ2-5 | TRBV28 | NA | NA | TGTGCCAGCAGTTTATCGGAGACCCAGTACTTC | CASSLSETQYF
TRBJ2-5 | TRBV6-1 | NA | NA | TGTGCCAGCAGTGAAGCGGGGGCCAGGGTTCGAGAGACCCAGTACTTC | CASSEAGARVRETQYF
TRBJ2-3 | TRBV7-8 | NA | NA | TGTGCCATACGTGGGGGATCTAGCACAGATACGCAGTATTTT | CAIRGGSSTDTQYF